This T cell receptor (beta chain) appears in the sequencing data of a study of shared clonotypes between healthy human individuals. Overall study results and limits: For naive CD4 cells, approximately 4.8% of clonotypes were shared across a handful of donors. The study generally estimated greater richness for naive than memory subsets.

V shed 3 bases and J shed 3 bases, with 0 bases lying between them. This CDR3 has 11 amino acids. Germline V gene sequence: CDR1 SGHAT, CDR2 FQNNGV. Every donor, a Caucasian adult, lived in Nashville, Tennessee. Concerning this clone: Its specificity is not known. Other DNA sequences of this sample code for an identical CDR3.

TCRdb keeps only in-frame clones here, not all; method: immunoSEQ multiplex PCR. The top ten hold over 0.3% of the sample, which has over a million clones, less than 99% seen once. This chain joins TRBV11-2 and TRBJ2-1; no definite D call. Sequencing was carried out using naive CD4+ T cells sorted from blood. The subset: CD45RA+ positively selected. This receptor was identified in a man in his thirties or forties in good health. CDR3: CASSFYNEQFF. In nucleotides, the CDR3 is TGTGCCAGCAGCTTCTACAATGAGCAGTTCTTC.